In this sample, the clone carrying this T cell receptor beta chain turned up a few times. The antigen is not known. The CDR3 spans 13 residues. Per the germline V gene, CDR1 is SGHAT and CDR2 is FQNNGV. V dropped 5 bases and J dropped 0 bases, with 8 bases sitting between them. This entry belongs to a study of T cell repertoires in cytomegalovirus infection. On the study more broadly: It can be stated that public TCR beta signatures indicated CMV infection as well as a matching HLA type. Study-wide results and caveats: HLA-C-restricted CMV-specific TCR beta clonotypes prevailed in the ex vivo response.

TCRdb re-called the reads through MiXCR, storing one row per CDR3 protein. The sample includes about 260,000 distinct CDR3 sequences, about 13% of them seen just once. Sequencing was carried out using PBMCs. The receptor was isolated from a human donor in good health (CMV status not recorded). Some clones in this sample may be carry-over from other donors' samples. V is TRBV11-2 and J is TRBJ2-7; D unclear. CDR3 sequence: CASSLTLSYEQYF. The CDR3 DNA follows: TGTGCCAGCAGCCTTACTCTCTCCTACGAGCAGTACTTC.